The 5 T cell receptor beta chains presented below share a single source sample, sequenced in a study of regulatory T cells in long-lasting Graves disease. In building TCR beta libraries, iRepertoire HTBI primers were used together with Arm-PCR of CDR3 regions. One entry per CDR3 protein results from TCRdb running MiXCR on the multiplex PCR reads. The table includes roughly 500,000 distinct CDR3 sequences, roughly 12% detected once. Described time point: newly diagnosed GD, antithyroid drugs for less than 3 months. RNA isolated from PBMCs was used to make the TCR library. Separately, the same data were catalogued under a study of T cells in Graves' hyperthyroidism and ophthalmopathy.

Sequences were derived from peripheral blood mononuclear cells (PBMCs), sampled at new diagnosis, from a patient treated with antithyroid drugs. These receptors all come from a man younger than 40 with Graves disease.

This clonotype occurred a few times. This sequence may be a read error, since a much larger clone differs from it by one base. The V call is TRBV11-2, the J call TRBJ2-1; 8 nucleotides match TRBD2. Germline CDR1 reads SGHAT; CDR2 reads FQNNGV. This CDR3 is 15 amino acids long. CDR3 amino acids: CASSPTYGRVNEQSF. CDR3 DNA sequence: TGTGCCAGCAGCCCCACTTACGGGAGGGTCAATGAGCAGTCCTTC.

This rearrangement joins TRBV9 to TRBJ2-7; 9 positions match TRBD1. Germline CDR1 SGDLS, CDR2 YYNGEE. V lost 0 bases to trimming and J lost 1 base; unmatched junction nucleotides: 2. There are 15 residues in the CDR3. The CDR3 protein is CASSVGQGVSYEQYF. The DNA for the CDR3 is TGTGCCAGCAGCGTAGGACAGGGGGTTTCCTACGAGCAGTACTTC. The full variable domain, rest sourced from reference TRBV9 and TRBJ2-7, is DSGVTQTPKHLITATGQRVTLRCSPRSGDLSVYWYQQSLDQGLQFLIQYYNGEERAKGNILERFSAQQFPDLHSELNLSSLELGDSALYFCASSVGQGVSYEQYFGPGTRLTVT.

In this sample, this clonotype turned up a few times. J is TRBJ2-5 and V is TRBV7-8; 7 bases are shared with TRBD2. V gave up 5 bases and J gave up 10 bases; unmatched junction bases: 10. Germline V gene sequence: CDR1 SGHVS, CDR2 FQNEAQ. The CDR3 sequence is 13 residues long. CDR3 sequence: CASSVGPGDYQYF. The DNA for the CDR3 is TGTGCCAGCAGCGTAGGACCTGGGGACTACCAGTACTTC.

This rearrangement joins TRBV5-1 to TRBJ2-7, with 8 bases matching TRBD2. This CDR3 is built from 15 residues. Losses at the gene ends were 1 base for V and 0 bases for J; bases not matched to a gene: 3. Germline V CDR1 and CDR2: SGHRS, YFSETQ. The DNA of the CDR3 is TGCGCCAGCAGCTTGAGCGGGAGTTACTCCTACGAGCAGTACTTC. Its translation: CASSLSGSYSYEQYF.

Of note for this clonotype: One end of the junction does not line up with germline, which may come from a read error. The V and J genes are TRBV5-6 and TRBJ2-5; 8 nucleotides line up with TRBD1. The germline V gene has CDR1 SGHDT and CDR2 YYEEEE. The CDR3 is made up of 16 amino acids. CDR3 DNA sequence: TGTGCCAGCAGCTTGTGGACAGGGCCTTACCAAGAGGCCCAGTACTTC. Protein sequence: CASSLWTGPYQEAQYF.